One T cell receptor beta chain is described in this entry. The source of the sample is a study of blood T cell repertoires in COVID-19. Across the study: Samples of COVID-19 (acute and convalescent) were obtained from the United States, Italy and Spain. The cDNA or gDNA used as material had been derived from T cells, B-cell-depleted T cells, or PBMCs.

V shed 4 bases and J shed 6 bases, with 23 bases lying between them. The CDR3 runs 18 residues. Germline V lookup: CDR1 SGDLS, CDR2 YYNGEE. Authors' processing steps: Estimated nucleated cell counts came from reference gene primer amplification. Sequencing was performed with immunoSEQ multiplex PCR; in TCRdb, only in-frame clones are kept and a portion is missing. Clonal size and the V and J genes are those of that table, whereas D and trimming came from the DNA. In the table there are some 16,000 clones, around 90% of which are singletons. The material sequenced was peripheral blood. The chain is built from TRBV9 and TRBJ1-6, with D perhaps TRBD1 (6 bases). The sequence was obtained from a human donor in a cohort sampled during active COVID-19. The CDR3 region is CASSTRGEGGNSNSPLHF. DNA for the CDR3: TGTGCCAGCAGCACAAGAGGGGAGGGGGGCAACTCTAATTCACCCCTCCACTTT. Drawing the rest from reference TRBV9 and TRBJ1-6, the complete variable domain is DSGVTQTPKHLITATGQRVTLRCSPRSGDLSVYWYQQSLDQGLQFLIQYYNGEERAKGNILERFSAQQFPDLHSELNLSSLELGDSALYFCASSTRGEGGNSNSPLHFGNGTRLTVT.